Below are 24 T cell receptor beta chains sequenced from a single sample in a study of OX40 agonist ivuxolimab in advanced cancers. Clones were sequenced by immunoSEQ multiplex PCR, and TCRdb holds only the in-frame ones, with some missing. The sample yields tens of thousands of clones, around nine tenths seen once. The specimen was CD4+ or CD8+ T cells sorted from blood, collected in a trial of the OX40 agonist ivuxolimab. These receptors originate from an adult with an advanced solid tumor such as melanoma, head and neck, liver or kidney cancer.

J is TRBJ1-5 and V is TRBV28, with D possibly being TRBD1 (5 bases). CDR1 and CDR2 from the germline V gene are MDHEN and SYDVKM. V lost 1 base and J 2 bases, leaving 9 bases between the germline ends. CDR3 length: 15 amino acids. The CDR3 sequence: CASSLFSGRNQPQHF. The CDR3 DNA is TGTGCCAGCAGTTTATTCTCAGGGCGCAATCAGCCCCAGCATTTT.

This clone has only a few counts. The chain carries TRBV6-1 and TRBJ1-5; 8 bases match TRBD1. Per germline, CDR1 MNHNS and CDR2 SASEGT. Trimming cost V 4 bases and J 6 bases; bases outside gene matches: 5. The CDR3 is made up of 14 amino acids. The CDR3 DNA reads TGTGCCAGCAGTGCCTCGACAGGGGTTCAGCCCCAGCATTTT. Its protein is CASSASTGVQPQHF.

CDR3 nucleotide sequence: TGTGCCAGCAGCCCTCGACTTGGTAATGAAAAACTGTTTTTT. Its protein product is CASSPRLGNEKLFF. This chain joins TRBV5-8 and TRBJ1-4; D unclear. CDR3 length equals 14 residues. Trimming shortened V by 4 bases and J by 4 bases, and 11 bases separated the two germline ends. Per the germline V gene, CDR1 is SGHTS and CDR2 is YDEGEE.

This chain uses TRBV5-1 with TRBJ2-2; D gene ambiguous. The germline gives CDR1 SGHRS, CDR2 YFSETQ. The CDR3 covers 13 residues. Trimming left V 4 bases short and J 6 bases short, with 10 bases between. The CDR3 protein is CASSPTAAGELFF. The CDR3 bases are TGCGCCAGCAGCCCAACCGCCGCCGGGGAGCTGTTTTTT.

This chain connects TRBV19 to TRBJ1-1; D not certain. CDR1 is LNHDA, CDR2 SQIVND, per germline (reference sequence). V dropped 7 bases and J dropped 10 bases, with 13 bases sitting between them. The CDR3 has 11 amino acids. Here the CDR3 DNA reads TGTGCCAGTAAACGACCCGGCGTAGCTTTCTTT. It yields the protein CASKRPGVAFF.

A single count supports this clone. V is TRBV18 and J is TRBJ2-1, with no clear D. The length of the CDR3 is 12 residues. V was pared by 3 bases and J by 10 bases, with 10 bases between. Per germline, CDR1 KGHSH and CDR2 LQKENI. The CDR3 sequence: CASSPATSEQFF. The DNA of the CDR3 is TGTGCCAGCTCACCCGCAACATCGGAGCAGTTCTTC.

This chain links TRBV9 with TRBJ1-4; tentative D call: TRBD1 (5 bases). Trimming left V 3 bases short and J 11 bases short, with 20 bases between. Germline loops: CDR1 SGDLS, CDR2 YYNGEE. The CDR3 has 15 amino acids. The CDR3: CASSDEVAGLGKLFF. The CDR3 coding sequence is TGTGCCAGCAGCGACGAGGTGGCAGGGCTTGGGAAACTGTTTTTT.

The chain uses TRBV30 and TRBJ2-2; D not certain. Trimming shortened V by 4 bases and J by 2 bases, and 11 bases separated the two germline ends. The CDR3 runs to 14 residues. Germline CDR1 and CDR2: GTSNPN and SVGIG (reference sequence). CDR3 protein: CAWIPIANTGELFF. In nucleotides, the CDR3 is TGTGCCTGGATCCCGATAGCAAACACCGGGGAGCTGTTTTTT.

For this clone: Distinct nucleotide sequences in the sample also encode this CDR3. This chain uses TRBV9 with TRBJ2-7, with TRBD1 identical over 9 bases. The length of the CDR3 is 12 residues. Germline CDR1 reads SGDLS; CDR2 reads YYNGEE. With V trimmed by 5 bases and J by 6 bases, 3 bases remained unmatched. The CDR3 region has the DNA TGTGCCAGCAGTGTGGACAGGGGCGAGCAGTACTTC. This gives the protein CASSVDRGEQYF.

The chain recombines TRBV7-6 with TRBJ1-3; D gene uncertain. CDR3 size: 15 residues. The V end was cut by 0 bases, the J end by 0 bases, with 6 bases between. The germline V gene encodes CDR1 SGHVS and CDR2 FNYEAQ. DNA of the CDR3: TGTGCCAGCAGCTTAGCGGGAGGCTCTGGAAACACCATATATTTT. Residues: CASSLAGGSGNTIYF.

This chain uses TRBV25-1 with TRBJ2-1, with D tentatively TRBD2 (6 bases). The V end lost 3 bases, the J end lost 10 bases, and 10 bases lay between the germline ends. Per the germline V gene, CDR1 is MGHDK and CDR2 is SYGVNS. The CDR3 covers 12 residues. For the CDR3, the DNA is TGTGCCAGCAGTGACCAGGGACTCGAGCAGTTCTTC. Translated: CASSDQGLEQFF. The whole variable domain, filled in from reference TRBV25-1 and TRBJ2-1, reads EADIYQTPRYLVIGTGKKITLECSQTMGHDKMYWYQQDPGMELHLIHYSYGVNSTEKGDLSSESTVSRIRTEHFPLTLESARPSHTSQYLCASSDQGLEQFFGPGTRLTVL.

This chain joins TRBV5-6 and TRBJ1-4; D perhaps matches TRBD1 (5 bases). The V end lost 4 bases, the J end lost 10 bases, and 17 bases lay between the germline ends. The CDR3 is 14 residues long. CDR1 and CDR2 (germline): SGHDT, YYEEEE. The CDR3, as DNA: TGTGCCAGCAGCCTTGGGCGGTGGGACGGAAAACTGTTTTTT. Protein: CASSLGRWDGKLFF.

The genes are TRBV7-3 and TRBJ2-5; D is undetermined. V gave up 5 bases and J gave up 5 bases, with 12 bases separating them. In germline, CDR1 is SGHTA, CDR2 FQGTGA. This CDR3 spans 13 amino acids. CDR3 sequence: CASSQVGTETQYF. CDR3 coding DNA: TGTGCCAGCAGCCAAGTGGGCACGGAGACCCAGTACTTC.

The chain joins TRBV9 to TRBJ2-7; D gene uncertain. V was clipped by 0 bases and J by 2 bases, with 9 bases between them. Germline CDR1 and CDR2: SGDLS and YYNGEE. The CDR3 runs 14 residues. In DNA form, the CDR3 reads TGTGCCAGCAGCGTAGGTGCAATTGCCTACGAGCAGTACTTC. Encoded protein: CASSVGAIAYEQYF.

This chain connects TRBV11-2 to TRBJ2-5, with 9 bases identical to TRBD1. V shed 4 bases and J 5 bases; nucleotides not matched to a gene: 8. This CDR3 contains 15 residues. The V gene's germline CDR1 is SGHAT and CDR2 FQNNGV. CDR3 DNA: TGTGCCAGCAGCTCGTGGACAGGGGATTGGGAGACCCAGTACTTC. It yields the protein CASSSWTGDWETQYF. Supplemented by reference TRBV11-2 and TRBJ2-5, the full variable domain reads EAGVAQSPRYKIIEKRQSVAFWCNPISGHATLYWYQQILGQGPKLLIQFQNNGVVDDSQLPKDRFSAERLKGVDSTLKIQPAKLEDSAVYLCASSSWTGDWETQYFGPGTRLLVL.

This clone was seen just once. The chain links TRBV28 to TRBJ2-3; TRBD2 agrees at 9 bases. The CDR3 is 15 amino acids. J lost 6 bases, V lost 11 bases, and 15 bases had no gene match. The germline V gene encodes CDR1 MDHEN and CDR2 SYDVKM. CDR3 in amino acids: CASSGVIAGADTQYF. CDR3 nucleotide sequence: TGTGCCTCCTCAGGCGTTATAGCGGGAGCCGATACGCAGTATTTT.

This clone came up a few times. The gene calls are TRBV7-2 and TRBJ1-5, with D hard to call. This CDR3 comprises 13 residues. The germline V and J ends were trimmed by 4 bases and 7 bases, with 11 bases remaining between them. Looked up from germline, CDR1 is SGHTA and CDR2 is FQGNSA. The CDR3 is CASSSATRQPQHF. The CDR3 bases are TGTGCCAGCAGCTCCGCTACTAGGCAGCCCCAGCATTTT.

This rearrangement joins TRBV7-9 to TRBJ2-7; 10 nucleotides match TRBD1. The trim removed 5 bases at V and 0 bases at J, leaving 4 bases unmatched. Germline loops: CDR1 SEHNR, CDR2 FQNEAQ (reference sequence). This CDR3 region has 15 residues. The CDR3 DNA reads TGTGCCAGCAGCCCCGGACAGGGGGGCTCCTACGAGCAGTACTTC. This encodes CASSPGQGGSYEQYF.

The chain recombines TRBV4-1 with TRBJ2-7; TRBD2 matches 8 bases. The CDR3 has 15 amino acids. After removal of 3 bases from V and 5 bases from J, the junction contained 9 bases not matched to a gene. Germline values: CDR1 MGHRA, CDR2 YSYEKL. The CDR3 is CASSQGVREGHEQYF. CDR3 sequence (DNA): TGCGCCAGCAGCCAGGGAGTCCGGGAGGGCCACGAGCAGTACTTC.

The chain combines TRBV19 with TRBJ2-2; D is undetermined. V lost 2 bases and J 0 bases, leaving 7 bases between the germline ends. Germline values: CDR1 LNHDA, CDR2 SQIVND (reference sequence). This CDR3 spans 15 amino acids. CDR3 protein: CASSIRLANTGELFF. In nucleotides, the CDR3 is TGTGCCAGTAGTATACGGCTAGCGAACACCGGGGAGCTGTTTTTT.

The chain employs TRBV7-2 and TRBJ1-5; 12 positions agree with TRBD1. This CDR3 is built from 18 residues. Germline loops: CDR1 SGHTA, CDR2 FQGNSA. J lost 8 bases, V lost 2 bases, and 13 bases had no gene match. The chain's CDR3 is CASSLFGLGQGASEPQHF. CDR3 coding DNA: TGTGCCAGCAGCTTATTTGGGTTGGGACAGGGGGCGTCTGAGCCCCAGCATTTT. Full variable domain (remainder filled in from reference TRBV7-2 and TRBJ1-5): GAGVSQSPSNKVTEKGKDVELRCDPISGHTALYWYRQSLGQGLEFLIYFQGNSAPDKSGLPSDRFSAERTGGSVSTLTIQRTQQEDSAVYLCASSLFGLGQGASEPQHFGDGTRLSIL.

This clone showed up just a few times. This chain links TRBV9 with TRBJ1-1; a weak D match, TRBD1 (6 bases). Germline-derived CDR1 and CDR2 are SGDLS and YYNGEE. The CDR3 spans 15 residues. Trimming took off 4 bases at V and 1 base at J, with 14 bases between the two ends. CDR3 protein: CASSPPRGGNTEAFF. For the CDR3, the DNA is TGTGCCAGCAGCCCTCCGAGAGGGGGGAACACTGAAGCTTTCTTT.

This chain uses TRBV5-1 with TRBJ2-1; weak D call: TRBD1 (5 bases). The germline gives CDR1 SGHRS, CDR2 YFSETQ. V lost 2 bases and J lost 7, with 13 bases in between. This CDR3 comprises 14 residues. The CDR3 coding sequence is TGCGCCAGCAGCTTCTACCAGGGTAATAATGAGCAGTTCTTC. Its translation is CASSFYQGNNEQFF.

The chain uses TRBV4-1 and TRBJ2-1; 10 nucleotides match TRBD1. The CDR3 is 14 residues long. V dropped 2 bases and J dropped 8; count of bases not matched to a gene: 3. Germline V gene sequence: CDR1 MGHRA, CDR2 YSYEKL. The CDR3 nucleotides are TGCGCCAGCAGCCAACCGGGGACAGGGGATGAGCAGTTCTTC. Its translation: CASSQPGTGDEQFF.